This passage covers 6 T cell receptor beta chains from one sample sequenced in a study of OX40 agonist ivuxolimab in advanced cancers. TCRdb keeps only in-frame clones here, not all; method: immunoSEQ multiplex PCR. The profile covers 100,000 to 110,000 clones, with 85% to 95% appearing a single time and about 0.49% taken by the ten largest. Sequenced material: CD4+ or CD8+ T cells sorted from blood, taken in a trial of the OX40 agonist ivuxolimab. The receptors were sampled from an adult with an advanced solid tumor such as melanoma, head and neck, liver or kidney cancer.

V and J are TRBV4-1 and TRBJ2-7, with D perhaps TRBD1 or TRBD2 (5 bases each). CDR3 length: 15 residues. Germline CDR1 and CDR2: MGHRA and YSYEKL. With 5 bases removed from V and 7 bases from J, the gap between germline ends came to 21 bases. The CDR3 spells CASSTPGRGLEEQYF. CDR3 coding DNA: TGCGCCAGCAGCACCCCGGGACGGGGTTTAGAGGAGCAGTACTTC.

The chain joins TRBV18 to TRBJ1-1; tentative D call: TRBD1 (5 bases). V lost 3 bases and J 1 base, leaving 12 bases between the germline ends. Looked up from germline, CDR1 is KGHSH and CDR2 is LQKENI. CDR3 length equals 15 residues. CDR3 in DNA: TGTGCCAGCTCACCCCCAGCAGGGAGGAACACTGAAGCTTTCTTT. This sequence encodes CASSPPAGRNTEAFF.

The V and J genes are TRBV18 and TRBJ2-1, with D possibly being TRBD2 (6 bases). V was pared by 3 bases and J by 4 bases, with 7 bases between. Germline-derived CDR1 and CDR2 are KGHSH and LQKENI. The CDR3 totals 13 residues. This chain's CDR3 is CASSPRGYNEQFF. For the CDR3, the DNA is TGTGCCAGCTCACCCCGGGGGTACAATGAGCAGTTCTTC.

The chain joins TRBV5-1 to TRBJ2-1, with D uncertain. Trimming shortened V by 0 bases and J by 10 bases, and 14 bases separated the two germline ends. Germline loops: CDR1 SGHRS, CDR2 YFSETQ. The CDR3 runs to 14 residues. The CDR3: CASSLANGINEQFF. The CDR3 DNA reads TGCGCCAGCAGCTTGGCCAATGGGATTAACGAGCAGTTCTTC.

The chain couples TRBV7-2 to TRBJ2-3; TRBD2 aligns across 8 bases. The J segment lost 1 base and the V segment lost 0 bases, leaving 6 bases of the junction unmatched. CDR3 length equals 17 residues. Germline values: CDR1 SGHTA, CDR2 FQGNSA. The CDR3 sequence is CASSLATREARTDTQYF. The DNA of the CDR3 is TGTGCCAGCAGCTTAGCGACGCGGGAGGCCCGCACAGATACGCAGTATTTT.

The chain joins TRBV30 to TRBJ1-6; possible D gene TRBD1, 5 bases. The V gene's germline CDR1 is GTSNPN and CDR2 SVGIG (reference sequence). The V gene lost 2 bases and the J gene lost 4 bases, with 12 bases spanning the gap. The CDR3 runs to 15 residues. CDR3 loop: CAWSIWGGYNSPLHF. In DNA form, the CDR3 reads TGTGCCTGGAGTATCTGGGGCGGATATAATTCACCCCTCCACTTT.